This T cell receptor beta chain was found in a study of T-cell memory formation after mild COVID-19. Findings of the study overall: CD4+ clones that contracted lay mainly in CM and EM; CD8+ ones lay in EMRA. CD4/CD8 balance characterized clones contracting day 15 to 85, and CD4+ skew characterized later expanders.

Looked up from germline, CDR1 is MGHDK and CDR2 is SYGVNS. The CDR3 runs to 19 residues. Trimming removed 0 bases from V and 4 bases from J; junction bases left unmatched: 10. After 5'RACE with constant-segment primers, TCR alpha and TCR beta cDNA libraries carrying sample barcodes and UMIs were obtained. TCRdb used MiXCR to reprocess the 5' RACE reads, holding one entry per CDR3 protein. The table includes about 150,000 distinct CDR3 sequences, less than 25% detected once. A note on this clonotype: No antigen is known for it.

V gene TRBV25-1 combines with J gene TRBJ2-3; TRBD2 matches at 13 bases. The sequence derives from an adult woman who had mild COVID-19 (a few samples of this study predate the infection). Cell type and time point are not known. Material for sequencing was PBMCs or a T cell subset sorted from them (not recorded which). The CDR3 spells CASSEYVTSGRAPADTQYF. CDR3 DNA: TGTGCCAGCAGTGAATACGTAACTAGCGGGAGGGCACCGGCAGATACGCAGTATTTT.